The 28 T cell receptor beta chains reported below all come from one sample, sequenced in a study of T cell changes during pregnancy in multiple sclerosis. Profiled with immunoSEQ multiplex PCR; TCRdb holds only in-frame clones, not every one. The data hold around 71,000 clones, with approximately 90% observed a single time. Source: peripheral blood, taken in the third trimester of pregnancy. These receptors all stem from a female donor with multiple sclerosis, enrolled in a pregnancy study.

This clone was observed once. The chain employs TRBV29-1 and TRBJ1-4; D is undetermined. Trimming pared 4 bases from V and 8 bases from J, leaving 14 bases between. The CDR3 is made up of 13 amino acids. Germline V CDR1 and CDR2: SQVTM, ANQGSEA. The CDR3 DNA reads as TGCAGCGTTGGAAACCGGGTGAGCGAAAAACTGTTTTTT. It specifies CSVGNRVSEKLFF.

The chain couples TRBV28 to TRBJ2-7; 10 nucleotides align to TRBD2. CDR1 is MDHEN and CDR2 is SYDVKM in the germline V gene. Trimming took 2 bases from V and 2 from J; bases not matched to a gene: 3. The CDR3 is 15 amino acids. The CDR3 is CASSLHTSGAYEQYF. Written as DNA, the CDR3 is TGTGCCAGCAGTTTACACACTAGCGGGGCCTACGAGCAGTACTTC.

CDR3: CASSSVQGGYTF. The CDR3 nucleotides read TGTGCCAGCAGCTCGGTCCAGGGTGGCTACACCTTC. The chain couples TRBV13 to TRBJ1-2, with a weak D call TRBD1 (5 bases). This CDR3 is 12 amino acids long. The V and J ends lost 4 bases and 7 bases respectively, with 10 bases between them. Germline-derived CDR1 and CDR2 are PRHDT and FYEKMQ (reference sequence).

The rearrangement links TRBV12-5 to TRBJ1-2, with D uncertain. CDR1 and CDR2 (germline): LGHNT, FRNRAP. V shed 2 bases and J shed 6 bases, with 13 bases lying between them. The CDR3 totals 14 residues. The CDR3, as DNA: TGTGCTAGTGGTTTGTTCCCCAACACGAATGGCTACACCTTC. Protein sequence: CASGLFPNTNGYTF.

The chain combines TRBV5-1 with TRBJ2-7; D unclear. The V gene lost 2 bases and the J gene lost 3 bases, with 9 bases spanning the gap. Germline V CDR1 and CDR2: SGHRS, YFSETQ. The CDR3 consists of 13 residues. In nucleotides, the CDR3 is TGCGCCAGCAGCTTATCACAGCTCTACGAGCAGTACTTC. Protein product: CASSLSQLYEQYF.

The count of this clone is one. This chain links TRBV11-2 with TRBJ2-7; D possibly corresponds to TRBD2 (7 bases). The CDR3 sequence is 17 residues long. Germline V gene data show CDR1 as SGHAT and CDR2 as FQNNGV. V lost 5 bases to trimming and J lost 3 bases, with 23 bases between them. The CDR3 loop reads CASSVTGGRRVSYEQYF. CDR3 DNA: TGTGCCAGCAGCGTCACCGGGGGGCGGAGGGTAAGCTACGAGCAGTACTTC.

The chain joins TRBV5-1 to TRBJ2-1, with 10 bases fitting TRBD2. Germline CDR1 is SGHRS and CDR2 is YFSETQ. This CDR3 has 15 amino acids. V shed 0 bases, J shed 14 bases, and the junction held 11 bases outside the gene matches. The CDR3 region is CASSLARPSGRLKFF. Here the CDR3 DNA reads TGCGCCAGCAGCTTGGCCAGGCCTAGCGGGAGACTGAAGTTCTTC.

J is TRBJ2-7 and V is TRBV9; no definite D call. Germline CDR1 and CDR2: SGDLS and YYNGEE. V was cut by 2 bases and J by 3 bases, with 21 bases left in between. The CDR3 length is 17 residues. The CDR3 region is CASSVGDANPGIYEQYF. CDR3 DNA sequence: TGTGCCAGCAGCGTCGGTGACGCCAACCCAGGTATCTACGAGCAGTACTTC.

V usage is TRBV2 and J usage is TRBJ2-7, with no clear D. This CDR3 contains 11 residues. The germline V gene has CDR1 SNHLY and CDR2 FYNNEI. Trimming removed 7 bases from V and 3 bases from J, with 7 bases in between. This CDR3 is CASTGFYEQYF. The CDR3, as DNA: TGTGCCAGCACGGGTTTCTACGAGCAGTACTTC.

CDR3 sequence reads: CASSLSGRETQYF. DNA of the CDR3: TGTGCCAGCAGTTTAAGCGGGAGAGAGACCCAGTACTTC. The chain joins TRBV28 to TRBJ2-5, with TRBD2 matching 8 bases. Germline V lookup: CDR1 MDHEN, CDR2 SYDVKM. This CDR3 region has 13 residues. The V and J ends lost 2 bases and 4 bases, in that order; junction bases with no gene match: 0.

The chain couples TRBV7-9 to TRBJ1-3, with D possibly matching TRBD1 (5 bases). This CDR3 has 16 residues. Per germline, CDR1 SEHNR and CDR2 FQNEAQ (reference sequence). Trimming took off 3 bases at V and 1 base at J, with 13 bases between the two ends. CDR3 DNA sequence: TGTGCCAGCAGCTTGAAGTCCCCAGGGTCTGGAAACACCATATATTTT. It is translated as CASSLKSPGSGNTIYF.

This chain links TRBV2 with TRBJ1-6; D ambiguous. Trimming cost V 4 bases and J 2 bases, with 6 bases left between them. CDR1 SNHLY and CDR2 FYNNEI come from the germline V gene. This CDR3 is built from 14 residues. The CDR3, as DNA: TGTGCCAGCAGTGGGGCGACCTATAATTCACCCCTCCACTTT. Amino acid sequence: CASSGATYNSPLHF.

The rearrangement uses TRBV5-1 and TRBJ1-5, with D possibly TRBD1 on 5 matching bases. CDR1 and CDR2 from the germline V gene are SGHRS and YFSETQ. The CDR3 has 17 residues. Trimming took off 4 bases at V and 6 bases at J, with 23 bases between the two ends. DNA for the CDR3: TGCGCCAGCAGCCAGCGAGGAATCCCCAGGGAGGGTCAGCCCCAGCATTTT. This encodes CASSQRGIPREGQPQHF.

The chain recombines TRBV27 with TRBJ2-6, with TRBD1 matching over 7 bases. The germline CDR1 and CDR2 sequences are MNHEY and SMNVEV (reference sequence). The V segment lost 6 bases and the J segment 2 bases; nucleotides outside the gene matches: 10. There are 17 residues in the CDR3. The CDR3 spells CASRISSTGAGANVLTF. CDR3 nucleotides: TGTGCCAGCAGAATATCCAGCACAGGGGCTGGGGCCAACGTCCTGACTTTC.

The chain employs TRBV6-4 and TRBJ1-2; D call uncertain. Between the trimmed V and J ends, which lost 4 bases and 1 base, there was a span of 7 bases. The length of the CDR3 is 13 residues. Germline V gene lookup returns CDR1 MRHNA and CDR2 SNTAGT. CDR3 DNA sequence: TGTGCCAGCAGTGCGGAGGTTAACTATGGCTACACCTTC. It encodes CASSAEVNYGYTF.

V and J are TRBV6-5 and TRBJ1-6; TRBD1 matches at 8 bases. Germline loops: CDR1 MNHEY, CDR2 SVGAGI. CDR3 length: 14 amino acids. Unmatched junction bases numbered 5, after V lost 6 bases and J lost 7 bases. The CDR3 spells CASSRQGKNSPLHF. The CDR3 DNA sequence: TGTGCCAGCAGCCGACAGGGGAAAAATTCACCCCTCCACTTT.

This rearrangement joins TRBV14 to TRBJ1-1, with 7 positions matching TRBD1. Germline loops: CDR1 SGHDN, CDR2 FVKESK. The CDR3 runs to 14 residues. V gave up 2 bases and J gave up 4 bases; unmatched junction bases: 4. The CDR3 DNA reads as TGTGCCAGCAGCCAACCGACAGGGTTCACTGAAGCTTTCTTT. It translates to CASSQPTGFTEAFF.

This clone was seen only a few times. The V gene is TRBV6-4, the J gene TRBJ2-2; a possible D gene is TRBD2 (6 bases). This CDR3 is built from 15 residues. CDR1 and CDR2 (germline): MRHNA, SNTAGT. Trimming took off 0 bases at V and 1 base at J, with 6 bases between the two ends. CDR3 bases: TGTGCCAGCAGTGACTCGGGACTGAACACCGGGGAGCTGTTTTTT. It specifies CASSDSGLNTGELFF.

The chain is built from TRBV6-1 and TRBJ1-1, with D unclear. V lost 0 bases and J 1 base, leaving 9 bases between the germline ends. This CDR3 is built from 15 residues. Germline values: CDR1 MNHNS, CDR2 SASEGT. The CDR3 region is CASSEALAGNTEAFF. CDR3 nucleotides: TGTGCCAGCAGTGAAGCTCTGGCAGGGAACACTGAAGCTTTCTTT.

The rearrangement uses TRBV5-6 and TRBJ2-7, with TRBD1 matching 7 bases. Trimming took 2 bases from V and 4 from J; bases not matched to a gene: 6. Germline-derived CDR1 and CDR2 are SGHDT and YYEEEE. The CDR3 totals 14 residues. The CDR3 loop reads CASSFGTDIYEQYF. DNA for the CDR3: TGTGCCAGCAGCTTTGGGACAGACATTTACGAGCAGTACTTC.

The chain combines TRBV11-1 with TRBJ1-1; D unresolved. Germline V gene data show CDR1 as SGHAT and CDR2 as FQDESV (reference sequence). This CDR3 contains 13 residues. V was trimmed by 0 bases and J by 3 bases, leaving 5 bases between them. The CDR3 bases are TGTGCCAGCAGCTTAGCGCGCTACACTGAAGCTTTCTTT. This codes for CASSLARYTEAFF.

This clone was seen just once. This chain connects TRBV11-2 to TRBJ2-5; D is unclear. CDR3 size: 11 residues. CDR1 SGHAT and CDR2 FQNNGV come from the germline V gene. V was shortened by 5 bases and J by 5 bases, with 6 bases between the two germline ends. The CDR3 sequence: CASSVEETQYF. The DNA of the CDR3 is TGTGCCAGCAGCGTGGAGGAGACCCAGTACTTC.

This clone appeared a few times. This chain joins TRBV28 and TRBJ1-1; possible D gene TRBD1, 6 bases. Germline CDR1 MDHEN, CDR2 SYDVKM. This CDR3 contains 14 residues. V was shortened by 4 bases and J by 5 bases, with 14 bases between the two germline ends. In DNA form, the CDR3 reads TGTGCCAGCAGTTCAACAGGGCCGTGGACTGAAGCTTTCTTT. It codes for CASSSTGPWTEAFF.

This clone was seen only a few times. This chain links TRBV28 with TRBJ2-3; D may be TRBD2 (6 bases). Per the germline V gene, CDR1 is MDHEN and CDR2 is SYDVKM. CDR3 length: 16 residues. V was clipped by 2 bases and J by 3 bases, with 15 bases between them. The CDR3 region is CASSLRWMGRTDTQYF. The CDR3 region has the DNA TGTGCCAGCAGTTTAAGATGGATGGGGAGGACAGATACGCAGTATTTT.

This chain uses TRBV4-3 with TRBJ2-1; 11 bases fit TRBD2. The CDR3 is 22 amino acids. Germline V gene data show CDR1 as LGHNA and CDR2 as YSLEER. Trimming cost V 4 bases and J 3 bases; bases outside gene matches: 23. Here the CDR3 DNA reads TGCGCCAGCAGCCGGGGGCACACTAGCGGGAGAGGAGGGGGGTTCGACTACAATGAGCAGTTCTTC. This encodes CASSRGHTSGRGGGFDYNEQFF.

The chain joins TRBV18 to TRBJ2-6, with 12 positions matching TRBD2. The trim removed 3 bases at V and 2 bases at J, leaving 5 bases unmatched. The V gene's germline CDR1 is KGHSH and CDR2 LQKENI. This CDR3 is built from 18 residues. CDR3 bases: TGTGCCAGCTCACCCGGACTAGCGGGATTCCCTGGGGCCAACGTCCTGACTTTC. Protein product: CASSPGLAGFPGANVLTF.

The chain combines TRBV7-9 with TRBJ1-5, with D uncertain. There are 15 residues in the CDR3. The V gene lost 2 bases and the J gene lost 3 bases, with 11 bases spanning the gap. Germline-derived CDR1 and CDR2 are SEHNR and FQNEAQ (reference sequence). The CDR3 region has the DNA TGTGCCAGCAGCTTAAAGTTCCCACTCAATCAGCCCCAGCATTTT. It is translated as CASSLKFPLNQPQHF.

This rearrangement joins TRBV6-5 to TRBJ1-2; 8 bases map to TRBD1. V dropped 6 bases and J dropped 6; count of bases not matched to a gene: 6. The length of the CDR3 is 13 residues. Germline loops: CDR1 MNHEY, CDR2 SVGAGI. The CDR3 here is CASSNGQGNGYTF. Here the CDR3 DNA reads TGTGCCAGCAGCAATGGACAGGGTAATGGCTACACCTTC.